The next 23 T cell receptor beta chains were all read from a single sample in a study of B cell selection in AIRE deficiency. Regulatory T cells were sorted as CD4+CD25hiCD127low/negative. TCRdb's table, derived via immunoSEQ multiplex PCR, lists solely in-frame clones and lacks some. The table shows tens of thousands of clones, with over 80% occurring only once. The sequencing sample was made of CD4+CD25+ Tregs sorted from PBMCs. The receptors were sampled from a human donor in good health.

The CDR3 DNA reads as TGTGCCAGCAACGTTGGCAGTGTCGGCTACACCTTC. Amino acids: CASNVGSVGYTF. The chain employs TRBV7-9 and TRBJ1-2; D gene unclear. Germline V gene sequence: CDR1 SEHNR, CDR2 FQNEAQ (reference sequence). Trimming took 7 bases from V and 8 from J, leaving 14 bases between them. This CDR3 spans 12 amino acids.

The V and J genes are TRBV7-9 and TRBJ1-2, with D perhaps matching TRBD1 (5 bases). Looked up from germline, CDR1 is SEHNR and CDR2 is FQNEAQ (reference sequence). The CDR3 sequence is 14 residues long. V lost 6 bases and J lost 3, with 14 bases in between. CDR3 nucleotide sequence: TGTGCCAGCAGTGGGGGTGGGCCCCACTATGGCTACACCTTC. Its translation is CASSGGGPHYGYTF.

The chain is built from TRBV27 and TRBJ1-2; 7 bases are shared with TRBD1. J was trimmed by 7 bases and V by 5 bases; bases with no gene match: 10. CDR1 and CDR2 from the germline V gene are MNHEY and SMNVEV (reference sequence). This CDR3 is built from 14 residues. CDR3 loop: CASSPGTARGGYTF. The CDR3 coding sequence is TGTGCCAGCAGTCCGGGGACAGCCCGGGGTGGCTACACCTTC.

This sequence joins TRBV11-2 and TRBJ1-5; the D is unclear. Germline values: CDR1 SGHAT, CDR2 FQNNGV. CDR3 length: 12 residues. Trimming took off 5 bases at V and 9 bases at J, with 11 bases between the two ends. CDR3: CASSMAPGPQHF. The CDR3 DNA sequence: TGTGCCAGCAGCATGGCCCCGGGGCCCCAGCATTTT.

This clone was counted once. The chain links TRBV7-9 to TRBJ2-2; 9 bases fit TRBD1. The CDR3 is 16 amino acids. The V gene end was trimmed by 5 bases and the J gene end by 7 bases; junction bases not matched to a gene: 11. CDR1 SEHNR and CDR2 FQNEAQ come from the germline V gene (reference sequence). DNA for the CDR3: TGTGCCAGCAGCCGTTGGCTGGACAGGGGCCTCGGGGAGCTGTTTTTT. The encoded protein is CASSRWLDRGLGELFF. Supplemented by reference TRBV7-9 and TRBJ2-2, the full variable domain reads DTGVSQNPRHKITKRGQNVTFRCDPISEHNRLYWYRQTLGQGPEFLTYFQNEAQLEKSRLLSDRFSAERPKGSFSTLEIQRTEQGDSAMYLCASSRWLDRGLGELFFGEGSRLTVL.

This chain connects TRBV7-8 to TRBJ1-3, with D unresolved. Per germline, CDR1 SGHVS and CDR2 FQNEAQ. The CDR3 consists of 16 residues. V dropped 3 bases and J dropped 1 base, with 13 bases sitting between them. CDR3 sequence reads: CASSFSPTDSGNTIYF. The CDR3 region has the DNA TGTGCCAGCAGCTTTAGTCCGACGGATTCTGGAAACACCATATATTTT.

This clone came up once. The rearrangement uses TRBV4-3 and TRBJ2-5; 10 bases are shared with TRBD1. After removal of 1 base from V and 6 bases from J, the junction contained 8 bases not matched to a gene. The CDR3 is 16 amino acids. The germline V gene encodes CDR1 LGHNA and CDR2 YSLEER. The DNA for the CDR3 is TGCGCCAGCAGCCAAGGACAGGGGGCTGGAGGAAAGACCCAGTACTTC. Encoded protein: CASSQGQGAGGKTQYF.

The chain combines TRBV25-1 with TRBJ2-6; D is unresolved. The CDR3 length is 16 residues. CDR1 MGHDK and CDR2 SYGVNS come from the germline V gene. V gave up 3 bases and J gave up 0 bases, with 9 bases separating them. CDR3 DNA: TGTGCCAGCAGTGATATATCGATCTCTGGGGCCAACGTCCTGACTTTC. Protein sequence: CASSDISISGANVLTF.

The chain is built from TRBV5-1 and TRBJ1-1, with D unresolved. CDR1 is SGHRS and CDR2 is YFSETQ in the germline V gene. The CDR3 runs to 13 residues. With 4 bases removed from V and 1 base from J, the gap between germline ends came to 8 bases. CDR3 loop: CASSVGSNTEAFF. The CDR3 coding sequence is TGCGCCAGCAGCGTGGGATCGAACACTGAAGCTTTCTTT.

This chain links TRBV5-5 with TRBJ2-3; 11 nucleotides agree with TRBD1. The junction had 5 bases not matched to a gene; V was cut back by 4 bases and J by 1 base. Germline lookup yields CDR1 SGHKS and CDR2 YYEKEE (reference sequence). The CDR3 consists of 16 residues. This CDR3 is CASSLGQGGRTDTQYF. CDR3 DNA: TGTGCCAGCAGCCTGGGACAGGGGGGACGCACAGATACGCAGTATTTT.

V usage is TRBV10-3 and J usage is TRBJ1-1; the match to TRBD1 covers 10 bases. The germline CDR1 and CDR2 sequences are ENHRY and SYGVKD. V was clipped by 8 bases and J by 5 bases; unmatched bases: 8. The CDR3 is made up of 14 amino acids. The CDR3: CAIGTGVLGTEAFF. CDR3 in DNA: TGTGCCATCGGGACAGGGGTTTTGGGGACTGAAGCTTTCTTT.

V is TRBV18 and J is TRBJ1-4; D is ambiguous. CDR1 and CDR2 from the germline V gene are KGHSH and LQKENI. The V end lost 1 base, the J end lost 3 bases, and 9 bases lay between the germline ends. CDR3 length: 15 residues. The CDR3 region is CASSPLGIANEKLFF. For the CDR3, the DNA is TGTGCCAGCTCACCACTGGGGATCGCTAATGAAAAACTGTTTTTT.

The genes are TRBV9 and TRBJ1-6; the D gene is possibly TRBD1 (5 bases). The CDR3 runs 17 residues. Trimming left V 7 bases short and J 0 bases short, with 17 bases between. CDR1 and CDR2 from the germline V gene are SGDLS and YYNGEE. The CDR3 DNA reads as TGTGCCAGCGGGGGAGGGACGCTCAGCTCCTATAATTCACCCCTCCACTTT. Its translation: CASGGGTLSSYNSPLHF. Full variable domain (rest looked up from reference TRBV9 and TRBJ1-6): DSGVTQTPKHLITATGQRVTLRCSPRSGDLSVYWYQQSLDQGLQFLIQYYNGEERAKGNILERFSAQQFPDLHSELNLSSLELGDSALYFCASGGGTLSSYNSPLHFGNGTRLTVT.

The rearrangement joins TRBV29-1 to TRBJ2-3; TRBD1 is a possible D gene (5 bases). Germline CDR1 and CDR2: SQVTM and ANQGSEA. The CDR3 runs to 14 residues. Trimming cost V 5 bases and J 1 base, with 13 bases left between them. CDR3 amino acids: CSVRGRVGTDTQYF. As DNA, the CDR3 is TGCAGCGTTAGGGGCAGAGTGGGCACAGATACGCAGTATTTT.

The CDR3 here is CAWSPGQGVGETQYF. The CDR3 nucleotides read TGTGCCTGGAGTCCTGGACAGGGCGTAGGAGAGACCCAGTACTTC. This rearrangement joins TRBV30 to TRBJ2-5, with 8 bases matching TRBD1. Germline loops: CDR1 GTSNPN, CDR2 SVGIG (reference sequence). J was trimmed by 4 bases and V by 2 bases; bases with no gene match: 9. The CDR3 consists of 15 residues.

V gene TRBV5-1 combines with J gene TRBJ1-6, with 7 bases fitting TRBD1. Germline CDR1 and CDR2: SGHRS and YFSETQ. J lost 12 bases, V lost 3 bases, and 6 bases had no gene match. This CDR3 is built from 13 residues. The DNA of the CDR3 is TGCGCCAGCAGCTGGACTGGGACAGTACCCCTCCACTTT. Its protein is CASSWTGTVPLHF.

The chain uses TRBV6-5 and TRBJ2-7; no reliable D call. Trimming shortened V by 9 bases and J by 2 bases, and 8 bases separated the two germline ends. Germline loops: CDR1 MNHEY, CDR2 SVGAGI. The CDR3 totals 11 residues. The CDR3 DNA follows: TGTGCCAGTTCCCGGACCTACGAGCAGTACTTC. Protein: CASSRTYEQYF.

The chain combines TRBV18 with TRBJ2-5, with TRBD2 identical over 11 bases. The DNA end is a closer match to TRBJ2-7, so the J assignment may be wrong. The CDR3 spans 15 residues. Germline CDR1 is KGHSH and CDR2 is LQKENI. CDR3 residues: CASSPRTSGFYEQYF. The CDR3 region has the DNA TGTGCCAGCTCACCGAGGACTAGCGGGTTCTACGAGCAGTACTTC.

This clone is classed as medium-sized (0.01 to 0.1%). This chain joins TRBV7-2 and TRBJ1-6, with 7 nucleotides matching TRBD1. The CDR3 has 15 amino acids. V was clipped by 3 bases and J by 8 bases; unmatched bases: 7. Germline V lookup: CDR1 SGHTA, CDR2 FQGNSA. CDR3 loop: CASSLGHRGDSPLHF. Here the CDR3 DNA reads TGTGCCAGCAGCTTGGGGCACAGGGGCGATTCACCCCTCCACTTT.

The chain uses TRBV27 and TRBJ1-3; D is uncertain. From germline, CDR1 is MNHEY and CDR2 SMNVEV (reference sequence). This CDR3 has 15 residues. With 4 bases removed from V and 2 bases from J, the gap between germline ends came to 12 bases. CDR3 sequence: CASSSQRLAGNTIYF. The CDR3 DNA reads TGTGCCAGCAGTTCCCAACGCTTAGCTGGAAACACCATATATTTT.

The chain recombines TRBV7-6 with TRBJ2-1; the D is unclear. CDR3 size: 12 residues. The V and J ends lost 3 bases and 6 bases respectively, with 6 bases between them. From germline, CDR1 is SGHVS and CDR2 FNYEAQ. CDR3 loop: CASSLKPNEQFF. The DNA for the CDR3 is TGTGCCAGCAGCTTGAAGCCCAATGAGCAGTTCTTC.

The gene calls are TRBV19 and TRBJ2-6; weak D call: TRBD2 (6 bases). The CDR3 extends over 17 amino acids. CDR1 and CDR2 (germline): LNHDA, SQIVND (reference sequence). The V and J ends lost 1 base and 0 bases respectively, with 10 bases between them. DNA of the CDR3: TGTGCCAGTAGTATAGGCGGGGCCTTCTCTGGGGCCAACGTCCTGACTTTC. Its translation is CASSIGGAFSGANVLTF.

The chain couples TRBV6-4 to TRBJ2-1, with 9 bases matching TRBD1. The CDR3 runs 15 residues. Germline V gene lookup returns CDR1 MRHNA and CDR2 SNTAGT. V dropped 6 bases and J dropped 4; count of bases not matched to a gene: 7. The CDR3 spells CASRPGTGWYNEQFF. CDR3 coding DNA: TGTGCCAGCAGACCCGGGACAGGGTGGTACAATGAGCAGTTCTTC.